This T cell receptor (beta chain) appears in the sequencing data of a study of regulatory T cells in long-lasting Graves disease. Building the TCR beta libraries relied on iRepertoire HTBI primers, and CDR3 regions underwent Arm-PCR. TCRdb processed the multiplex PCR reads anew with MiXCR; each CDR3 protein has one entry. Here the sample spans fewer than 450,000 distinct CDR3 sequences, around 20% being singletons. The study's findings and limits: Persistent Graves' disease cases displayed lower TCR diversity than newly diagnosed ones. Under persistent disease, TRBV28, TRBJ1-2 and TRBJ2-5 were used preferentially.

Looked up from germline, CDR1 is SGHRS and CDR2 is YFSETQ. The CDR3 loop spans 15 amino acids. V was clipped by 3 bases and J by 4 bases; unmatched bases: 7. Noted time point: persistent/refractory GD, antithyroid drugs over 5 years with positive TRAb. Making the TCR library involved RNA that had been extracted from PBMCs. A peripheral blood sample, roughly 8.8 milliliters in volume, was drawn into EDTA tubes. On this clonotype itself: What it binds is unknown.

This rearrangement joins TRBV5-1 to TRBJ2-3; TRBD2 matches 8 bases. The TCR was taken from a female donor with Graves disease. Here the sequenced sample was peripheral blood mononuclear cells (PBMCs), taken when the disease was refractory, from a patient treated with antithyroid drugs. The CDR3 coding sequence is TGCGCCAGCAGCTACGGGAGGGGGGGGCCAGATACGCAGTATTTT. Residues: CASSYGRGGPDTQYF.